This T cell receptor (beta chain) was recorded in a study of blood T cell repertoires in COVID-19. Study background: Acute-phase and convalescent COVID-19 samples originated in the United States, Italy and Spain. Nucleic acid was either cDNA or gDNA, and it came from T cells, B-cell-depleted T cells, or PBMCs.

The CDR3 has 21 amino acids. The junction had 16 bases not matched to a gene; V was cut back by 3 bases and J by 2 bases. Germline CDR1 and CDR2: LNHDA and SQIVND (reference sequence). Authors' processing steps: Amplification with reference gene primers provided the estimates of nucleated cell counts. Clones were sequenced by immunoSEQ multiplex PCR, and TCRdb holds only the in-frame ones, with some missing. V and J calls plus clone size are reproduced from that table; the DNA served to infer D and trimming. The sample has about 83,000 clones, more than 90% seen once; the top ten hold about 16%. The sequence was collected from a woman at least 80 years old with active or convalescent COVID-19. V usage is TRBV19 and J usage is TRBJ2-2; 12 nucleotides match TRBD2. What was sequenced was peripheral blood. The CDR3: CASSIRSPPSGGADNTGELFF. DNA of the CDR3: TGTGCCAGTAGTATCCGATCCCCTCCTAGCGGGGGGGCCGATAACACCGGGGAGCTGTTTTTT.